The TCR beta chain under discussion was sequenced for a study of blood T cell repertoires in COVID-19. Overall study: From T cells, B-cell-depleted T cells, or PBMCs came the material, which was cDNA or gDNA.

Germline-derived CDR1 and CDR2 are SEHNR and FQNEAQ (reference sequence). The V and J ends lost 4 bases and 1 base, in that order; junction bases with no gene match: 6. CDR3 length: 17 amino acids. Those who participated ranged in age from 18 to 89 years and resided in approximately 23 US areas. Methods used by the authors: The assay estimated nucleated cells by amplifying reference gene primers. Clones were sequenced by immunoSEQ multiplex PCR, and TCRdb holds only the in-frame ones, with some missing. V and J calls and clone size are given by that table; D and trimming were obtained from the DNA. The table records approximately 220,000 clones, 88% of them present only once.

This clonotype originated in a woman in her twenties or thirties who had recovered from COVID-19. This rearrangement joins TRBV7-9 to TRBJ2-3, with 12 nucleotides matching TRBD2. The sample consisted of PBMCs or T cells enriched from blood (not recorded which). The CDR3 DNA follows: TGTGCCAGCAGCTCACCTAGCGGGGGGGTGCGCACAGATACGCAGTATTTT. Its protein product is CASSSPSGGVRTDTQYF.